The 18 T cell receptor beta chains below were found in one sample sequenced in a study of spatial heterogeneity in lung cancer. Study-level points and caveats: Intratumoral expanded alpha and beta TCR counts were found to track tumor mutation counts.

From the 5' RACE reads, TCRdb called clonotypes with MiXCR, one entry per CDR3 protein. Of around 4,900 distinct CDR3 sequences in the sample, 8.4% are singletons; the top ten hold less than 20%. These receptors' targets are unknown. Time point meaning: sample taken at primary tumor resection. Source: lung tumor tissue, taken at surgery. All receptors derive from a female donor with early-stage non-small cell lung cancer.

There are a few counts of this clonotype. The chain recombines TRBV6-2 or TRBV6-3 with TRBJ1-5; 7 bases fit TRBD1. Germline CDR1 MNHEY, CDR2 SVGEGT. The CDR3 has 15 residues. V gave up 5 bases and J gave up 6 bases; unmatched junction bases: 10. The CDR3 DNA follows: TGTGCCAGCAGTGCTGAACTCAGGGGGGCTCAGCCCCAGCATTTT. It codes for CASSAELRGAQPQHF.

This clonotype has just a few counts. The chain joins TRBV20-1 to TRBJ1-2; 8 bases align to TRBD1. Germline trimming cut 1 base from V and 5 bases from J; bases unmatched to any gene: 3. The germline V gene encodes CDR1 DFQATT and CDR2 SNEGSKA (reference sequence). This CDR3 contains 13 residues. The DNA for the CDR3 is TGCAGTGCTAGAGTGCGGACAGGGTATGGCTACACCTTC. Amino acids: CSARVRTGYGYTF.

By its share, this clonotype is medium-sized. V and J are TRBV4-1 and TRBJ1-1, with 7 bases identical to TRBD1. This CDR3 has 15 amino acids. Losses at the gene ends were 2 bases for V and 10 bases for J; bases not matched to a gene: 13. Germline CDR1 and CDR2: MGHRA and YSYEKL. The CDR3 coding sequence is TGCGCCAGCAGCCAATCTGGACAGGCTGAAAGGGTAGCTTTCTTT. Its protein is CASSQSGQAERVAFF.

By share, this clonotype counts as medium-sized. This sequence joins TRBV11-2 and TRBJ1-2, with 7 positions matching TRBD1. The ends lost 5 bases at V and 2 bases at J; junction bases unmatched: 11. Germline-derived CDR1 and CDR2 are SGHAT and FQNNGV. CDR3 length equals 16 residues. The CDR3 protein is CASSPPYRGLNYGYTF. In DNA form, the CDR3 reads TGTGCCAGCAGCCCCCCCTACAGGGGCCTCAACTATGGCTACACCTTC.

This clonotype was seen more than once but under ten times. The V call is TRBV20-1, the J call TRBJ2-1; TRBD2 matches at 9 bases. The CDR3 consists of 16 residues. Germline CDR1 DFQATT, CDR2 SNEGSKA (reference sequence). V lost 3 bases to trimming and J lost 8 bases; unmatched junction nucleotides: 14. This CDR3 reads CSASGPRAGGLDEQFF. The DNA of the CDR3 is TGCAGTGCTAGCGGCCCCAGAGCGGGGGGCCTGGATGAGCAGTTCTTC.

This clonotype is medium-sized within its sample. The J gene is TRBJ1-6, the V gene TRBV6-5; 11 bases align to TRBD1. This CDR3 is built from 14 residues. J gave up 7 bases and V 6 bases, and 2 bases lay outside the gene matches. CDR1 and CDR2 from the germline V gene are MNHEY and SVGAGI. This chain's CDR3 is CASSGQGANSPLHF. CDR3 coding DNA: TGTGCCAGCAGCGGACAGGGGGCAAATTCACCCCTCCACTTT.

The CDR3 DNA reads as TGTGCCAGCAGCTTAGGGGGAAACATTCAGTACTTC. Its translation: CASSLGGNIQYF. The V gene is TRBV11-2, the J gene TRBJ2-4; D gene unclear. The CDR3 contains 12 residues. Germline CDR1 and CDR2: SGHAT and FQNNGV. V was clipped by 1 base and J by 6 bases, with 4 bases between them.

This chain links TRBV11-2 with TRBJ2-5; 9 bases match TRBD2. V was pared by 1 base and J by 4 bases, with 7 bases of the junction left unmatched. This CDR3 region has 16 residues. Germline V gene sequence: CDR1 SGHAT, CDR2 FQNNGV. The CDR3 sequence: CASSLAGRGGLETQYF. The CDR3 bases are TGTGCCAGCAGCTTAGCTGGGCGGGGGGGTCTAGAGACCCAGTACTTC.

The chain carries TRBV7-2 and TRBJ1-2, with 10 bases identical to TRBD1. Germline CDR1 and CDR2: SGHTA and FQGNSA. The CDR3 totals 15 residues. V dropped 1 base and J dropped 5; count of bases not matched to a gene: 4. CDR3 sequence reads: CASSLGQGAIYGYTF. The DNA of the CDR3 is TGTGCCAGCAGCTTAGGACAGGGGGCAATATATGGCTACACCTTC.

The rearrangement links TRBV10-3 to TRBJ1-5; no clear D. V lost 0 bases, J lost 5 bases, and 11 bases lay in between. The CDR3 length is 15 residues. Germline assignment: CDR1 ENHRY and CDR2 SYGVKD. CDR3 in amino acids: CAISESIQSYQPQHF. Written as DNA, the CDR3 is TGTGCCATCAGTGAGTCGATCCAGTCTTATCAGCCCCAGCATTTT.

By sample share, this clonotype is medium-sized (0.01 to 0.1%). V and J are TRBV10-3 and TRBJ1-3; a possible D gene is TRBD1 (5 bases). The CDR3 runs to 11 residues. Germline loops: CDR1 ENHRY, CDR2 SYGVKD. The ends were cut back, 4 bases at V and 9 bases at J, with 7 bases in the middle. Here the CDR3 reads CAISGGGTIYF. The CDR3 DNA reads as TGTGCCATCAGTGGGGGCGGCACCATATATTTT.

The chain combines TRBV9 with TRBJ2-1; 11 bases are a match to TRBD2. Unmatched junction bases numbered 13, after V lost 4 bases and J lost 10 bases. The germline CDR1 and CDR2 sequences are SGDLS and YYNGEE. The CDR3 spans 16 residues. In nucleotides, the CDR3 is TGTGCCAGCAGCCCAGCTAGCGGGGGGTTTATCGGGGAGCAGTTCTTC. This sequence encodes CASSPASGGFIGEQFF. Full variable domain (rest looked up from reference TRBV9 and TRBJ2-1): DSGVTQTPKHLITATGQRVTLRCSPRSGDLSVYWYQQSLDQGLQFLIQYYNGEERAKGNILERFSAQQFPDLHSELNLSSLELGDSALYFCASSPASGGFIGEQFFGPGTRLTVL.

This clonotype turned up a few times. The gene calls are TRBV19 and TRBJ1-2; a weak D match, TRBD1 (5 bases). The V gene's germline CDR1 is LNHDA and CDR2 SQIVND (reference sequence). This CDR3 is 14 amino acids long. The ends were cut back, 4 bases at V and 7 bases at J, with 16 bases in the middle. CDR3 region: CASSTPGRSAGYTF. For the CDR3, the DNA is TGTGCCAGTAGTACGCCGGGGCGAAGCGCTGGCTACACCTTC.

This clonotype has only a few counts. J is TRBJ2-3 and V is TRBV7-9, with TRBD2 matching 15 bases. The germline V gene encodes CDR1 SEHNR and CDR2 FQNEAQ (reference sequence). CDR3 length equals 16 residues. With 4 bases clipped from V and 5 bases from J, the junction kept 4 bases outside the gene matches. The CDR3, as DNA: TGTGCCAGCAGCTCCGGACTAGCGGGGGGGATAGATACGCAGTATTTT. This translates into CASSSGLAGGIDTQYF.

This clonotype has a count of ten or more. The CDR3 DNA sequence: TGTGCCAGCAGCCCAGGGACGGTCAGCTCCTACAATGAGCAGTTCTTC. Translating it yields CASSPGTVSSYNEQFF. The chain uses TRBV7-9 and TRBJ2-1; perhaps D is TRBD1 or TRBD2 (5 bases each). The CDR3 is 16 residues long. V was trimmed by 5 bases and J by 0 bases, leaving 14 bases between them. Germline-derived CDR1 and CDR2 are SEHNR and FQNEAQ (reference sequence).

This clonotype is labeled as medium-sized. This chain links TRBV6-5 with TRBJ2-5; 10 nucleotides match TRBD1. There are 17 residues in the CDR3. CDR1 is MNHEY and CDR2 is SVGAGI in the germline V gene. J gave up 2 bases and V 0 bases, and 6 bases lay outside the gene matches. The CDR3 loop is CASSYSPDRGLQETQYF. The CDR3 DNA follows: TGTGCCAGCAGTTACTCCCCAGACAGGGGGCTGCAAGAGACCCAGTACTTC.

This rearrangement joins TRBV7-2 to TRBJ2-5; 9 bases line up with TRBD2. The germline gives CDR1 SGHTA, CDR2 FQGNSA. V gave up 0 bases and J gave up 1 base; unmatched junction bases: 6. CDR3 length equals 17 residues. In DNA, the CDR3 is TGTGCCAGCAGCTTAGCGAGGTCTAGCGGGGTCCAAGAGACCCAGTACTTC. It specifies CASSLARSSGVQETQYF.

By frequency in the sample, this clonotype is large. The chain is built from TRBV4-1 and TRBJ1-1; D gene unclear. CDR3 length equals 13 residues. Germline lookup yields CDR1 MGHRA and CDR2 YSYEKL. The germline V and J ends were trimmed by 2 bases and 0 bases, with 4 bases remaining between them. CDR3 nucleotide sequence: TGCGCCAGCAGCCAAATGGTGAACACTGAAGCTTTCTTT. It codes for CASSQMVNTEAFF.